A single sample is the source of the 20 T cell receptor beta chains below, sequenced in a study of blood T cells in healthy people across ages. Then a second PCR, running about 7 to 11 cycles, was carried out with a sample-barcoded 5' primer and a J-beta primer mix. TCRdb re-called the 5' RACE reads with MiXCR, one entry per CDR3 protein. Among 800,000 to 1,000,000 distinct CDR3 sequences listed, about 48% were seen once. Material for sequencing was blood. These receptors were collected from a man aged 25 to 45 in good health.

The gene calls are TRBV7-9 and TRBJ1-1, with 7 bases matching TRBD1. There are 14 residues in the CDR3. Germline CDR1 is SEHNR and CDR2 is FQNEAQ (reference sequence). J was trimmed by 3 bases and V by 4 bases; bases with no gene match: 5. CDR3 coding DNA: TGTGCCAGCAGCTCGGACAGGTTCGACACTGAAGCTTTCTTT. Translating it yields CASSSDRFDTEAFF.

CDR3 nucleotide sequence: TGTGCCAGCAGGTCTCGGGGACAGGGGGCATCAGATACGCAGTATTTT. Protein sequence: CASRSRGQGASDTQYF. The chain links TRBV12-3 or TRBV12-4 to TRBJ2-3; 12 bases match TRBD1. With 6 bases clipped from V and 4 bases from J, the junction kept 8 bases outside the gene matches. The CDR3 totals 16 residues.

V usage is TRBV7-2 and J usage is TRBJ2-1; 9 nucleotides line up with TRBD1. V dropped 7 bases and J dropped 4; count of bases not matched to a gene: 5. CDR3 length: 14 amino acids. Germline CDR1 SGHTA, CDR2 FQGNSA. CDR3: CASNVGTGYNEQFF. Here the CDR3 DNA reads TGTGCCAGCAACGTCGGGACAGGGTACAATGAGCAGTTCTTC.

This chain joins TRBV28 and TRBJ1-1; possibly TRBD1 for D (5 bases). There are 15 residues in the CDR3. The V gene's germline CDR1 is MDHEN and CDR2 SYDVKM. Trimming shortened V by 6 bases and J by 4 bases, and 18 bases separated the two germline ends. CDR3 residues: CASRRPDRTFTEAFF. As DNA, the CDR3 is TGTGCCAGCAGGCGACCCGACAGAACATTCACTGAAGCTTTCTTT.

The chain combines TRBV7-2 with TRBJ1-5; D is undetermined. Germline V gives CDR1 SGHTA, CDR2 FQGNSA. The CDR3 loop spans 14 amino acids. With 3 bases removed from V and 2 bases from J, the gap between germline ends came to 8 bases. CDR3 amino acids: CASSLRAGNQPQHF. In DNA form, the CDR3 reads TGTGCCAGCAGCTTGCGGGCGGGCAATCAGCCCCAGCATTTT. Using reference TRBV7-2 and TRBJ1-5 for the parts outside the CDR3, the full variable domain is GAGVSQSPSNKVTEKGKDVELRCDPISGHTALYWYRQSLGQGLEFLIYFQGNSAPDKSGLPSDRFSAERTGGSVSTLTIQRTQQEDSAVYLCASSLRAGNQPQHFGDGTRLSIL.

This clonotype appeared once. This sequence joins TRBV9 and TRBJ2-3; 8 bases match TRBD2. Germline-derived CDR1 and CDR2 are SGDLS and YYNGEE. The CDR3 totals 16 residues. Germline trimming cut 0 bases from V and 4 bases from J; bases unmatched to any gene: 7. The CDR3 loop reads CASSVADGGAPDTQYF. The CDR3 nucleotides read TGTGCCAGCAGCGTAGCTGACGGGGGGGCCCCAGATACGCAGTATTTT.

The chain combines TRBV5-1 with TRBJ1-5; TRBD1 is a possible D gene (6 bases). V lost 0 bases and J 9 bases, leaving 13 bases between the germline ends. The germline V gene encodes CDR1 SGHRS and CDR2 YFSETQ. The CDR3 has 14 residues. The CDR3 DNA reads TGCGCCAGCAGCTTGGGTACGGCACAGGGGCCCCAGCATTTT. It translates to CASSLGTAQGPQHF.

This clonotype was observed a few times. This chain joins TRBV29-1 and TRBJ1-2, with TRBD1 matching over 9 bases. The germline CDR1 and CDR2 sequences are SQVTM and ANQGSEA. V trimming: 1 base; J trimming: 5 bases; junction bases outside the gene matches: 11. The CDR3 totals 16 residues. In DNA, the CDR3 is TGCAGCGTTGAAGGCGGGACAGGGAGGTCCTTTTATGGCTACACCTTC. Translation gives CSVEGGTGRSFYGYTF.

J is TRBJ1-1 and V is TRBV6-6; 10 positions match TRBD1. The CDR3 contains 17 residues. CDR1 and CDR2 from the germline V gene are MNHNY and SVGAGI (reference sequence). Germline trimming cut 2 bases from V and 0 bases from J; bases unmatched to any gene: 6. The CDR3 DNA sequence: TGTGCCAGCAGTTACCCCTCCGGGACAGGGGTGAACACTGAAGCTTTCTTT. This codes for CASSYPSGTGVNTEAFF.

V and J are TRBV7-2 and TRBJ2-1; D is unresolved. From germline, CDR1 is SGHTA and CDR2 FQGNSA. CDR3 length: 13 residues. Between the trimmed V and J ends, which lost 3 bases and 5 bases, there was a span of 8 bases. The CDR3: CASSFGRNNEQFF. CDR3 bases: TGTGCCAGCAGCTTTGGACGGAACAATGAGCAGTTCTTC.

The rearrangement joins TRBV7-3 to TRBJ2-1, with D perhaps being TRBD1 or TRBD2 (7 bases each). The tail of the sequence fits TRBJ2-7 better, so the J call may be wrong. The CDR3 covers 17 residues. CDR1 and CDR2 from the germline V gene are SGHTA and FQGTGA. CDR3: CASSHLPGGASYNEQYF. The CDR3 DNA reads TGTGCCAGCAGCCACCTCCCAGGGGGGGCGTCGTACAATGAGCAGTACTTC.

This chain links TRBV15 with TRBJ2-5; D is unclear. CDR1 is LNHNV, CDR2 YYDKDF, per germline (reference sequence). The V end was cut by 1 base, the J end by 2 bases, with 14 bases between. There are 16 residues in the CDR3. CDR3 in DNA: TGTGCCACCAGCAGAGCTCAGAGCCTCAGGCAAGAGACCCAGTACTTC. Protein product: CATSRAQSLRQETQYF.

This chain links TRBV6-5 with TRBJ2-5, with D hard to call. The V end lost 0 bases, the J end lost 11 bases, and 16 bases lay between the germline ends. This CDR3 is 14 amino acids long. CDR1 is MNHEY, CDR2 SVGAGI, per germline. CDR3 region: CASSYSNIYNEQYF. The CDR3 DNA follows: TGTGCCAGCAGTTACTCGAACATTTACAATGAGCAGTACTTC.

J is TRBJ1-1 and V is TRBV11-3, with TRBD1 matching 7 bases. This CDR3 has 15 residues. J lost 5 bases, V lost 4 bases, and 10 bases had no gene match. Germline V gene lookup returns CDR1 SGHNT and CDR2 YENEEA. For the CDR3, the DNA is TGTGCCAGCAGCTCCAGACAGGGAGATGGAACTGAAGCTTTCTTT. Translating it yields CASSSRQGDGTEAFF.

This clonotype appeared a few times. This chain uses TRBV5-1 with TRBJ2-2; unclear D gene. The CDR3 is made up of 15 amino acids. Germline V gives CDR1 SGHRS, CDR2 YFSETQ. Deletions cut 0 bases from V and 5 bases from J, with 11 bases between. CDR3 sequence reads: CASSLADIWTGELFF. In DNA, the CDR3 is TGCGCCAGCAGCTTGGCAGATATTTGGACCGGGGAGCTGTTTTTT.

This clonotype was observed a few times. The chain combines TRBV12-5 with TRBJ2-5; D uncertain. This CDR3 spans 12 amino acids. The germline gives CDR1 LGHNT, CDR2 FRNRAP. The ends were cut back, 4 bases at V and 5 bases at J, with 8 bases in the middle. The CDR3 spells CASGSHPETQYF. The CDR3 DNA reads as TGTGCTAGTGGTTCCCATCCGGAGACCCAGTACTTC.

The chain has TRBV19 and TRBJ1-1; no firm D call. The CDR3 spans 16 residues. The germline V and J ends were trimmed by 6 bases and 0 bases, with 17 bases remaining between them. CDR1 LNHDA and CDR2 SQIVND come from the germline V gene (reference sequence). CDR3 DNA sequence: TGTGCCAGTAGATCCGTGGAGTTCGGTATGAACACTGAAGCTTTCTTT. Protein: CASRSVEFGMNTEAFF.

The V call is TRBV29-1, the J call TRBJ2-7, with 8 bases identical to TRBD2. CDR1 SQVTM and CDR2 ANQGSEA come from the germline V gene. The V and J ends lost 6 bases and 0 bases, in that order; junction bases with no gene match: 13. The CDR3 is 16 amino acids. Here the CDR3 DNA reads TGCAGCGTGGCTGGCGGGGGACTAGAATTCTCCTACGAGCAGTACTTC. Protein: CSVAGGGLEFSYEQYF.

The chain is built from TRBV29-1 and TRBJ2-1, with D uncertain. Per the germline V gene, CDR1 is SQVTM and CDR2 is ANQGSEA. CDR3 length: 12 residues. V was cut by 5 bases and J by 3 bases, with 8 bases left in between. The chain's CDR3 is CSVSDLYNEQFF. The CDR3 DNA reads as TGCAGCGTTAGTGACCTCTACAATGAGCAGTTCTTC.

V gene TRBV27 combines with J gene TRBJ2-1, with 7 bases fitting TRBD2. This CDR3 is 13 amino acids long. Germline-derived CDR1 and CDR2 are MNHEY and SMNVEV (reference sequence). V lost 6 bases to trimming and J lost 7 bases; unmatched junction nucleotides: 6. The CDR3 loop is CASRSLAENEQFF. CDR3 in DNA: TGTGCCAGCAGGTCCCTAGCGGAGAATGAGCAGTTCTTC.